This T cell receptor beta chain appears in the sequencing data of a study of CD8+ T cells in alopecia areata. General study results and limits: Relative to mice, TCR sharing across patients was less clear, a difference possibly HLA-related. In scalp samples, resident alphabeta T cells of normal skin are also sequenced.

Reverse transcribed after extraction, RNA yielded cDNA as the sequencing template. Using immunoSEQ multiplex PCR, the repertoire was profiled, and TCRdb retains in-frame clones only, with some absent. The sample yields about 120,000 clones, roughly 68% seen once. Per germline, CDR1 MNHEY and CDR2 SVGAGI. The CDR3 is 15 amino acids. V was clipped by 6 bases and J by 1 base, with 15 bases between them. Comment on this clone: Its antigen is as yet unknown.

This TCR was sampled from a human donor in good health. What was sequenced was CD4+ T cells sorted from blood. V usage is TRBV6-5 and J usage is TRBJ1-2; D is undetermined. This CDR3 is CASSHPPWFNYGYTF. Here the CDR3 DNA reads TGTGCCAGCAGCCACCCGCCGTGGTTTAACTATGGCTACACCTTC.